These T cell receptor beta chains were read from a single sample in a study of T cells in localized non-small cell lung cancer. Sequencing was performed with immunoSEQ multiplex PCR; in TCRdb, only in-frame clones are kept and a portion is missing. The sample consists of just under 35,000 clones, approximately 90% of them appearing once. Sequencing was performed on peripheral blood mononuclear cells, taken before any cancer treatment. Receptor source: a female donor over 55 with stage II lung adenocarcinoma. Each CDR3 is given with its conserved first and last residue. Fields, in order: CDR3 length, D gene, J gene, clone size, V gene, CDR3 DNA, CDR3 protein. D genes are given only for firm matches. Clone size is stated in some rows and not others, as once, few, many or a class when expanded.

13,.,TRBJ2-1,once,TRBV5-5,TGTGCCAGCAGCTTAGTAGGGGGACTTGAGCAGTTCTTC,CASSLVGGLEQFF
20,.,TRBJ2-4,.,TRBV30,TGTGCCTGGAGTGTACCGGGGGCCTTGGACAGATATTTAGCCAAAAACATTCAGTACTTC,CAWSVPGALDRYLAKNIQYF
13,.,TRBJ2-2,.,TRBV18,TGTGCCAGCTCACCGCAGGTGGCCGGGGAGCTGTTTTTT,CASSPQVAGELFF
13,.,TRBJ1-2,few,TRBV11-2,TGTGCCAGCAGCTTATCGCAGCTCTATGGCTACACCTTC,CASSLSQLYGYTF
12,TRBD1,TRBJ1-2,.,TRBV14,TGTGCCAGCAGCTACTACAGGGGGGGCTACACCTTC,CASSYYRGGYTF
13,.,TRBJ2-3,.,TRBV7-9,TGTGCCAGCAGTGTCACAGGCACAGATACGCAGTATTTT,CASSVTGTDTQYF
16,.,TRBJ2-1,.,TRBV27,TGTGCCAGCAGTTTATCCCGGGCCGGGAAAGGGGCCGGGCAGTTCTTC,CASSLSRAGKGAGQFF
16,.,TRBJ2-3,.,TRBV9,TGTGCCAGCAGCGTAGCGGGGTCCCCTAGCACAGATACGCAGTATTTT,CASSVAGSPSTDTQYF
11,.,TRBJ2-5,few,TRBV19,TGTGCCAGTAAGGGTTTGAAGACCCAGTACTTC,CASKGLKTQYF
14,.,TRBJ2-7,.,TRBV11-2,TGTGCCAGCAGCTTTCCGTCCAAGGGCTACGAGCAGTACTTC,CASSFPSKGYEQYF
15,TRBD2,TRBJ2-7,.,TRBV5-4,TGTGCCAGCAGCCGGAAGGGGCTAGCGGCTTCCGAGCAGTACTTC,CASSRKGLAASEQYF
16,TRBD1,TRBJ1-2,.,TRBV11-2,TGTGCCAGCAGCTACCCGGGACAGGGAGCGAACTATGGCTACACCTTC,CASSYPGQGANYGYTF
13,TRBD1,TRBJ1-2,.,TRBV2,TGTGCCAGCAGTTCGGACAGGGGAAGTGGCTACACCTTC,CASSSDRGSGYTF
20,TRBD1,TRBJ2-4,.,TRBV28,TGTGCCAGCAGTTCCCACCGTCGGGACAGGGATACCCTAGCCAAAAACATTCAGTACTTC,CASSSHRRDRDTLAKNIQYF
11,.,TRBJ2-1,.,TRBV5-6,TGTGCCAGCAGCTTGAATAAAGAGCAGTTCTTC,CASSLNKEQFF
15,TRBD1,TRBJ1-6,.,TRBV28,TGTGCCAGCAGTTCCTGGACAGGGGAGGAATTGCCCCTCCACTTT,CASSSWTGEELPLHF
16,TRBD1,TRBJ1-3,once,TRBV11-2,TGTGCCAGCACCCTAGGACAGGGGAGCTCTGGAAACACCATATATTTT,CASTLGQGSSGNTIYF
19,TRBD2,TRBJ2-3,.,TRBV19,TGTGCCAGTAGTATCCCCGGGGCGGGGACTAAACCTAGCACAGATACGCAGTATTTT,CASSIPGAGTKPSTDTQYF
14,.,TRBJ2-1,.,TRBV11-2,TGTGCCAGCAGCTTAGAAAGGGTAGGCAATGAGCAGTTCTTC,CASSLERVGNEQFF
15,.,TRBJ1-5,.,TRBV6-5,TGTGCCAGCAGTTACCGGCCGGGAGCGGGGCAGCCCCAGCATTTT,CASSYRPGAGQPQHF
15,TRBD1,TRBJ2-7,.,TRBV7-9,TGTGCCAGCACGCTACAGGGGATCTCGGTCTACGAGCAGTACTTC,CASTLQGISVYEQYF
18,.,TRBJ2-7,.,TRBV21-1,TGTGCCAGCAGCACCAAATCCCCTCGGGACAGCGACTCCTACGAGCAGTACTTC,CASSTKSPRDSDSYEQYF
15,TRBD1,TRBJ1-4,.,TRBV2,TGTGCCAGCAGCCGCAGGGACAGGGGGCGTGAAAAACTGTTTTTT,CASSRRDRGREKLFF
15,.,TRBJ1-6,once,TRBV14,TGTGCCAGCAGCCTATACAGGGATTATAATTCACCCCTCCACTTT,CASSLYRDYNSPLHF
13,.,TRBJ1-2,.,TRBV19,TGTGCCGCATTTGACAGGACACTCGGGGGCTACACCTTC,CAAFDRTLGGYTF
12,.,TRBJ1-1,.,TRBV10-3,TGTGCCATCAGTGAGGCTAGGACAGAAGCTTTCTTT,CAISEARTEAFF
14,.,TRBJ2-3,.,TRBV18,TGTGCCAGCTCACCAACTGGCTACACAGATACGCAGTATTTT,CASSPTGYTDTQYF
15,.,TRBJ2-1,.,TRBV7-3,TGTGCCAGCAGCTTGGGGCAAGGGTCCCACAATGAGCAGTTCTTC,CASSLGQGSHNEQFF
16,TRBD2,TRBJ2-7,.,TRBV10-3,TGTGCCATCAGTGGGCAGACTAGCGGGGGGTCCTACGAGCAGTACTTC,CAISGQTSGGSYEQYF
14,TRBD1,TRBJ1-1,.,TRBV4-1,TGCGCCAGCAGCCAGCAGGACAGGAGCGCTGAAGCTTTCTTT,CASSQQDRSAEAFF
15,.,TRBJ1-2,.,TRBV4-1,TGCGCCAGCAGCCAACCGGACGGTTCAAACTATGGCTACACCTTC,CASSQPDGSNYGYTF
13,.,TRBJ1-2,few,TRBV10-1,TGCGCCAGCAGTGGAGGCCCTAGCTATGGCTACACCTTC,CASSGGPSYGYTF
14,.,TRBJ2-2,.,TRBV28,TGTGCCACACACACAGGGCCGAACACCGGGGAGCTGTTTTTT,CATHTGPNTGELFF
15,.,TRBJ2-7,once,TRBV2,TGTGCCAGCAGCCTGGGGGCTAGCGGAAACTACGAGCAGTACTTC,CASSLGASGNYEQYF
14,.,TRBJ2-3,.,TRBV18,TGTGCCAGCTCACCAGGAGGCTCCACAGATACGCAGTATTTT,CASSPGGSTDTQYF
15,TRBD2,TRBJ2-1,.,TRBV10-3,TGTGCCATCAGTGTGCTAGCGGGAGTATACAATGAGCAGTTCTTC,CAISVLAGVYNEQFF
13,TRBD1,TRBJ1-5,.,TRBV9,TGTGCCAGCAGCGTTGATGGCGGGACAGCCCAGCATTTT,CASSVDGGTAQHF
17,TRBD2,TRBJ2-7,.,TRBV11-3,TGTGCCAGCAGCCGGCTAGCGGGGGGGCCTGGAACCTACGAGCAGTACTTC,CASSRLAGGPGTYEQYF
14,.,TRBJ1-2,.,TRBV19,TGTGCCAGTAGTATTAACGGGGACAACTATGGCTACACCTTC,CASSINGDNYGYTF
16,TRBD2,TRBJ2-3,.,TRBV12-5,TGTGCTAGTGGTTCGGGACTAGCGGGGGAGGCAGATACGCAGTATTTT,CASGSGLAGEADTQYF
15,TRBD1,TRBJ1-5,.,TRBV5-1,TGCGCCAGCAGCCAGACAGGGGTCTCCAATCAGCCCCAGCATTTT,CASSQTGVSNQPQHF
13,TRBD1,TRBJ2-7,.,TRBV6-4,TGTGCCAGCAGTACAGGGGTGGGGAACGAGCAGTACTTC,CASSTGVGNEQYF
16,.,TRBJ2-2,.,TRBV11-3,TGTGCCAGCAGATCGGGCGGTACCTTAAACACCGGGGAGCTGTTTTTT,CASRSGGTLNTGELFF
16,TRBD1,TRBJ2-7,once,TRBV5-1,TGCGCCAGCAGCTTTCTACCGGGACAGGGGCAATACGAGCAGTACTTC,CASSFLPGQGQYEQYF
14,TRBD1,TRBJ1-1,once,TRBV19,TGTGCCAGTATTCGAACAGGGGGAGGCACTGAAGCTTTCTTT,CASIRTGGGTEAFF
13,.,TRBJ1-3,.,TRBV9,TGTGCCAGCAGCCCACACAGGACGAACACCATATATTTT,CASSPHRTNTIYF
13,TRBD2,TRBJ2-7,few,TRBV5-6,TGTGCCAGCAGCGCGGGACTAAATAACGAGCAGTACTTC,CASSAGLNNEQYF
17,TRBD2,TRBJ2-1,.,TRBV7-9,TGTGCCAGCAGCTTAGCGACTAGCGGGAGGCTAGGGAATGAGCAGTTCTTC,CASSLATSGRLGNEQFF